One and the same sample provided the 21 T cell receptor beta chains below, sequenced in a study of blood T cell repertoires in COVID-19. Profiling relied on immunoSEQ multiplex PCR, and the TCRdb table lists in-frame clones only, not all of them. The repertoire has around 130,000 clones, approximately 86% of them found once; the top ten carry roughly 18%. Specimen: peripheral blood. The receptors shown here come from a woman between 45 and 65 years old who had recovered from COVID-19.

The CDR3 coding sequence is TGCAGCGTTGTCAGGGCAGGTCAAAACAATCAGCCCCAGCATTTT. It translates to CSVVRAGQNNQPQHF. V usage is TRBV29-1 and J usage is TRBJ1-5; tentative D call: TRBD1 (5 bases). V lost 4 bases and J 3 bases, leaving 16 bases between the germline ends. Germline V gene sequence: CDR1 SQVTM, CDR2 ANQGSEA. The length of the CDR3 is 15 residues. Supplemented by reference TRBV29-1 and TRBJ1-5, the full variable domain reads SAVISQKPSRDICQRGTSLTIQCQVDSQVTMMFWYRQQPGQSLTLIATANQGSEATYESGFVIDKFPISRPNLTFSTLTVSNMSPEDSSIYLCSVVRAGQNNQPQHFGDGTRLSIL.

The chain employs TRBV6-5 and TRBJ2-1; 9 nucleotides match TRBD1. CDR3 length: 15 residues. The trim removed 5 bases at V and 0 bases at J, leaving 2 bases unmatched. Germline V CDR1 and CDR2: MNHEY, SVGAGI. Written as DNA, the CDR3 is TGTGCCAGCAGTCGGGGACAGGGCTCCTACAATGAGCAGTTCTTC. It translates to CASSRGQGSYNEQFF.

The chain combines TRBV5-1 with TRBJ1-2; D unresolved. The germline V gene has CDR1 SGHRS and CDR2 YFSETQ. This CDR3 spans 16 amino acids. V was cut by 4 bases and J by 5 bases, with 21 bases left in between. As DNA, the CDR3 is TGCGCCAGCAGCCCGGCTGATGGTGCGGAGATTTATGGCTACACCTTC. Its translation is CASSPADGAEIYGYTF.

This clone is a singleton in its sample. V and J are TRBV7-8 and TRBJ2-1; TRBD1 matches at 7 bases. The V segment lost 8 bases and the J segment 0 bases; nucleotides outside the gene matches: 7. From germline, CDR1 is SGHVS and CDR2 FQNEAQ. The CDR3 is 15 residues long. Here the CDR3 reads CASSHRDSSYNEQFF. The CDR3 DNA sequence: TGTGCCAGCTCCCACCGGGACAGCTCCTACAATGAGCAGTTCTTC.

This clone was observed a few times. The DNA for the CDR3 is TGTGCCAGTAGTCTCTTCGGACAGGGGGCAGGGAACACTGAAGCTTTCTTT. It is translated as CASSLFGQGAGNTEAFF. V and J are TRBV19 and TRBJ1-1, with 11 nucleotides matching TRBD1. CDR1 LNHDA and CDR2 SQIVND come from the germline V gene (reference sequence). There are 17 residues in the CDR3. V dropped 5 bases and J dropped 1; count of bases not matched to a gene: 9.

This chain joins TRBV7-2 and TRBJ2-1, with 9 nucleotides matching TRBD2. The CDR3 totals 16 residues. From germline, CDR1 is SGHTA and CDR2 FQGNSA. J lost 8 bases, V lost 1 base, and 9 bases had no gene match. The CDR3 is CASSLGISSGIDEQFF. In DNA, the CDR3 is TGTGCCAGCAGCTTAGGCATATCTAGCGGGATCGATGAGCAGTTCTTC.

This clone was seen a few times. The chain joins TRBV18 to TRBJ1-2, with 9 bases identical to TRBD1. V was clipped by 0 bases and J by 6 bases; unmatched bases: 5. The CDR3 sequence is 15 residues long. Germline V lookup: CDR1 KGHSH, CDR2 LQKENI. The CDR3 protein is CASSPPAGTGNGYTF. CDR3 sequence (DNA): TGTGCCAGCTCACCACCTGCCGGGACAGGGAATGGCTACACCTTC.

The chain joins TRBV16 to TRBJ2-3, with 9 bases fitting TRBD2. Trimming took 0 bases from V and 4 from J; bases not matched to a gene: 5. The CDR3 runs to 16 residues. Germline assignment: CDR1 KGHSY and CDR2 FQNENV. CDR3 region: CASSQSGLAIPDTQYF. The CDR3 region has the DNA TGTGCCAGCAGCCAATCGGGACTAGCAATTCCAGATACGCAGTATTTT.

The chain joins TRBV6-2 or TRBV6-3 to TRBJ2-7, with TRBD1 as a possible D gene (6 bases). This CDR3 region has 14 residues. Trimming took 2 bases from V and 6 from J, leaving 14 bases between them. CDR1 and CDR2 from the germline V gene are MNHEY and SVGEGT. CDR3 loop: CASSYASYRAEQYF. DNA for the CDR3: TGTGCCAGCAGTTACGCCTCTTACAGGGCCGAGCAGTACTTC.

V and J are TRBV5-1 and TRBJ2-7, with 8 nucleotides matching TRBD1. Germline trimming cut 1 base from V and 5 bases from J; bases unmatched to any gene: 8. The CDR3 spans 15 residues. The germline V gene encodes CDR1 SGHRS and CDR2 YFSETQ. The CDR3 reads CASSLRQGRYDEQYF. As DNA, the CDR3 is TGCGCCAGCAGCTTGCGACAGGGGAGGTACGACGAGCAGTACTTC.

The chain combines TRBV7-8 with TRBJ1-1, with D unclear. With 0 bases removed from V and 1 base from J, the gap between germline ends came to 3 bases. Germline values: CDR1 SGHVS, CDR2 FQNEAQ. CDR3 length: 13 residues. CDR3 residues: CASSLAGNTEAFF. The CDR3 DNA reads as TGTGCCAGCAGCTTAGCCGGGAACACTGAAGCTTTCTTT.

The CDR3 nucleotides read TGTGCCAGCAGCTATACTAGCGGGCCGGGGGCCCAGTACTTC. This gives the protein CASSYTSGPGAQYF. This rearrangement joins TRBV5-8 to TRBJ2-5; 9 bases map to TRBD2. Germline V gene sequence: CDR1 SGHTS, CDR2 YDEGEE. V dropped 3 bases and J dropped 9; count of bases not matched to a gene: 9. This CDR3 region has 14 residues.

The gene calls are TRBV5-5 and TRBJ2-1; 7 positions agree with TRBD2. The CDR3 sequence is 16 residues long. Looked up from germline, CDR1 is SGHKS and CDR2 is YYEKEE (reference sequence). J was trimmed by 2 bases and V by 3 bases; bases with no gene match: 8. In DNA, the CDR3 is TGTGCCAGCAGCTCTAGAGCGGGACGTACCTACAATGAGCAGTTCTTC. This translates into CASSSRAGRTYNEQFF.

V usage is TRBV28 and J usage is TRBJ1-2; D possibly corresponds to TRBD1 (5 bases). CDR3 length: 11 residues. Per germline, CDR1 MDHEN and CDR2 SYDVKM. V was shortened by 8 bases and J by 1 base, with 5 bases between the two germline ends. CDR3 coding DNA: TGTGCCAGCGACAGTAACTATGGCTACACCTTC. This translates into CASDSNYGYTF.

This chain joins TRBV29-1 and TRBJ2-1; possible D gene TRBD2, 6 bases. Per germline, CDR1 SQVTM and CDR2 ANQGSEA. Trimming pared 8 bases from V and 3 bases from J, leaving 20 bases between. The CDR3 loop spans 15 amino acids. The CDR3 DNA sequence: TGCAGCATCCGGGACTCCCTTGGGTTCTACAATGAGCAGTTCTTC. Translated, it gives CSIRDSLGFYNEQFF.

This clone was counted only a few times. The chain recombines TRBV20-1 with TRBJ1-6, with D uncertain. Germline lookup yields CDR1 DFQATT and CDR2 SNEGSKA (reference sequence). V gave up 3 bases and J gave up 9 bases, with 12 bases separating them. The CDR3 spans 13 residues. The CDR3 region is CSASRESSSPLHF. The CDR3 DNA is TGCAGTGCTAGTCGGGAGTCCAGTTCACCCCTCCACTTT.

In its sample, this clone was seen a few times. CDR3 in amino acids: CASSKYTGVSYEQYF. CDR3 DNA sequence: TGTGCCAGCAGCAAGTATACAGGGGTCTCCTACGAGCAGTACTTC. This sequence joins TRBV21-1 and TRBJ2-7; no check of the table's D call, TRBD1, against the DNA was made. TRBV21-1 has pseudogene status. This CDR3 has 15 residues.

The sample holds one count of this clone. The chain recombines TRBV4-3 with TRBJ2-7; 8 nucleotides align to TRBD1. This CDR3 region has 16 residues. Germline CDR1 LGHNA, CDR2 YSLEER. V gave up 0 bases and J gave up 4 bases; unmatched junction bases: 8. The CDR3 nucleotides read TGCGCCAGCAGCCAAGAGGCGACAGGGGTCCTTTACGAGCAGTACTTC. Protein: CASSQEATGVLYEQYF.

In this sample, this clone turned up a few times. The CDR3 DNA is TGTGCCACCAGCGGCCCCTGGACAGGGGTGGATGGCTACACCTTC. Translated: CATSGPWTGVDGYTF. The chain recombines TRBV15 with TRBJ1-2, with 9 bases matching TRBD1. J lost 6 bases, V lost 5 bases, and 10 bases had no gene match. Germline V gene lookup returns CDR1 LNHNV and CDR2 YYDKDF (reference sequence). This CDR3 is 15 amino acids long.

This clone was detected a few times. The J gene is TRBJ2-2, the V gene TRBV7-9; 10 bases are shared with TRBD2. Germline V gives CDR1 SEHNR, CDR2 FQNEAQ (reference sequence). This CDR3 contains 17 residues. V lost 7 bases to trimming and J lost 5 bases; unmatched junction nucleotides: 13. Here the CDR3 DNA reads TGTGCCAGCATCCTGACTAGCGGGTTCTCTCCGACCGGGGAGCTGTTTTTT. It codes for CASILTSGFSPTGELFF.

The chain is built from TRBV19 and TRBJ2-2; 10 bases are a match to TRBD2. CDR3 length: 18 amino acids. Germline CDR1 LNHDA, CDR2 SQIVND (reference sequence). With 3 bases clipped from V and 6 bases from J, the junction kept 13 bases outside the gene matches. As DNA, the CDR3 is TGTGCCAGTAGTATGAACGGTTTACTAGCGGGATCGTCCGGGGAGCTGTTTTTT. Translated: CASSMNGLLAGSSGELFF.